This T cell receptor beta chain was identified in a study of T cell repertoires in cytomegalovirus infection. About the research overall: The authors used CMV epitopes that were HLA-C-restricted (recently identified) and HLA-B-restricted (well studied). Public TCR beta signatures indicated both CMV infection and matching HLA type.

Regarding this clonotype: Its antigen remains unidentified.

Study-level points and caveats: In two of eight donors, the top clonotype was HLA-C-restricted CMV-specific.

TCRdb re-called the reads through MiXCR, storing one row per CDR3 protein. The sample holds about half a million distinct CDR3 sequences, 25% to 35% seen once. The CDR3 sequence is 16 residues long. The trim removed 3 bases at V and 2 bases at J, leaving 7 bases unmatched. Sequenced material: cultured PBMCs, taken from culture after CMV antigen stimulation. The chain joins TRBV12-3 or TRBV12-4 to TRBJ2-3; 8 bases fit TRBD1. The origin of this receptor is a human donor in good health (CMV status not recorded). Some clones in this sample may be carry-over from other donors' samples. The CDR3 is CASSFRGRHPTDTQYF. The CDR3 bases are TGTGCCAGCAGTTTCAGGGGGCGGCACCCCACAGATACGCAGTATTTT.